These 21 T cell receptor beta chains were sequenced from one sample in a study of OX40 agonist ivuxolimab in advanced cancers. The assay was immunoSEQ multiplex PCR, and TCRdb's table has in-frame clones only and misses some. This table has approximately 37,000 clones, less than 90% appearing once. Specimen: CD4+ or CD8+ T cells sorted from blood, collected in a trial of the OX40 agonist ivuxolimab. These receptors were taken from an adult with an advanced solid tumor such as melanoma, head and neck, liver or kidney cancer.

This clone was recorded a few times. The J gene is TRBJ2-1, the V gene TRBV15; TRBD1 aligns across 8 bases. Trimming cost V 4 bases and J 15 bases; bases outside gene matches: 8. Per the germline V gene, CDR1 is LNHNV and CDR2 is YYDKDF (reference sequence). The CDR3 is made up of 12 amino acids. CDR3 sequence reads: CATSIPGQVGFF. CDR3 nucleotide sequence: TGTGCCACCAGCATACCGGGACAGGTCGGGTTCTTC.

The rearrangement uses TRBV5-1 and TRBJ1-3; no definite D call. Trimming pared 4 bases from V and 2 bases from J, leaving 16 bases between. CDR1 is SGHRS, CDR2 YFSETQ, per germline. This CDR3 contains 16 residues. The CDR3 here is CASSTIAGAAGNTIYF. As DNA, the CDR3 is TGCGCCAGCAGCACTATAGCGGGCGCCGCTGGAAACACCATATATTTT.

V usage is TRBV4-1 and J usage is TRBJ2-4, with D maybe TRBD2 (6 bases). The CDR3 runs 17 residues. From germline, CDR1 is MGHRA and CDR2 YSYEKL. V shed 1 base and J shed 6 bases, with 19 bases lying between them. CDR3 bases: TGCGCCAGCAGCCAAGCGACAACAATGGGGCGGGGAAACATTCAGTACTTC. Protein product: CASSQATTMGRGNIQYF.

There are a few counts of this clone. The J gene is TRBJ2-5, the V gene TRBV11-2, with 13 bases aligning to TRBD2. The CDR3 is made up of 16 amino acids. Losses at the gene ends were 5 bases for V and 4 bases for J; bases not matched to a gene: 7. CDR1 SGHAT and CDR2 FQNNGV come from the germline V gene. This CDR3 reads CASSAIRLAGGETQYF. DNA of the CDR3: TGTGCCAGCAGCGCGATACGACTAGCGGGAGGAGAGACCCAGTACTTC.

The chain uses TRBV7-3 and TRBJ2-1; tentatively, D is TRBD2 (7 bases). The CDR3 spans 19 residues. V was shortened by 4 bases and J by 6 bases, with 28 bases between the two germline ends. CDR1 is SGHTA, CDR2 FQGTGA, per germline. CDR3 amino acids: CASSSTVPPRGASPNEQFF. CDR3 DNA: TGTGCCAGCAGCTCCACCGTACCTCCCCGGGGGGCTAGCCCCAATGAGCAGTTCTTC.

V and J are TRBV6-5 and TRBJ1-2; no clear D gene. CDR3 length: 16 amino acids. Trimming shortened V by 0 bases and J by 0 bases, and 11 bases separated the two germline ends. Germline V gene lookup returns CDR1 MNHEY and CDR2 SVGAGI. The CDR3 loop is CASSYSSNAPNYGYTF. DNA for the CDR3: TGTGCCAGCAGTTACTCATCCAATGCCCCTAACTATGGCTACACCTTC.

This sequence joins TRBV7-9 and TRBJ2-3; D not certain. The CDR3 runs to 14 residues. CDR1 is SEHNR, CDR2 FQNEAQ, per germline (reference sequence). V was pared by 0 bases and J by 6 bases, with 10 bases between. CDR3 in amino acids: CASSLAPYGDTQYF. The CDR3, as DNA: TGTGCCAGCAGCTTAGCGCCGTATGGGGATACGCAGTATTTT. Filled out from reference TRBV7-9 and TRBJ2-3, the complete variable domain reads DTGVSQNPRHKITKRGQNVTFRCDPISEHNRLYWYRQTLGQGPEFLTYFQNEAQLEKSRLLSDRFSAERPKGSFSTLEIQRTEQGDSAMYLCASSLAPYGDTQYFGPGTRLTVL.

V gene TRBV30 combines with J gene TRBJ2-2, with D possibly being TRBD2 (8 bases). Germline-derived CDR1 and CDR2 are GTSNPN and SVGIG (reference sequence). This CDR3 is 14 amino acids long. As DNA, the CDR3 is TGTGCAGGGGGCCGGGGGGGCAACACCGGGGAGCTGTTTTTT. Protein: CAGGRGGNTGELFF.

This rearrangement joins TRBV7-8 to TRBJ1-2; perhaps TRBD1 as D (5 bases). V was shortened by 3 bases and J by 2 bases, with 10 bases between the two germline ends. The CDR3 length is 14 residues. The V gene's germline CDR1 is SGHVS and CDR2 FQNEAQ. The CDR3 DNA follows: TGTGCCAGCAGCTTTGTTCAGGGCAACTATGGCTACACCTTC. Protein product: CASSFVQGNYGYTF.

The chain is built from TRBV7-9 and TRBJ2-1; D remains unclear. The ends were cut back, 2 bases at V and 12 bases at J, with 14 bases in the middle. Germline assignment: CDR1 SEHNR and CDR2 FQNEAQ (reference sequence). The CDR3 runs to 13 residues. CDR3 sequence (DNA): TGTGCCAGCAGCTTACCCGGGCCGACGGGGCAGTTCTTC. Translated: CASSLPGPTGQFF.

The rearrangement uses TRBV5-6 and TRBJ1-1; no reliable D call. Germline CDR1 is SGHDT and CDR2 is YYEEEE. V was trimmed by 5 bases and J by 4 bases, leaving 21 bases between them. This CDR3 comprises 16 residues. CDR3 amino acids: CASSWTDTKKGTEAFF. The CDR3 bases are TGTGCCAGCAGTTGGACCGACACAAAAAAGGGCACTGAAGCTTTCTTT.

This clone was recorded once. This rearrangement joins TRBV6-5 to TRBJ2-7; D is possibly TRBD1 (5 bases). The germline V gene has CDR1 MNHEY and CDR2 SVGAGI. The CDR3 sequence is 14 residues long. Trimming left V 7 bases short and J 2 bases short, with 15 bases between. This CDR3 reads CASKKTQGAYEQYF. CDR3 DNA sequence: TGTGCCAGCAAAAAAACTCAGGGCGCCTACGAGCAGTACTTC.

The gene calls are TRBV7-2 and TRBJ2-1, with 9 bases fitting TRBD2. The CDR3 spans 16 residues. Germline trimming cut 0 bases from V and 4 bases from J; bases unmatched to any gene: 4. CDR1 is SGHTA and CDR2 is FQGNSA in the germline V gene. Here the CDR3 reads CASSLAGSGGYNEQFF. In DNA form, the CDR3 reads TGTGCCAGCAGCTTAGCAGGAAGCGGGGGGTACAATGAGCAGTTCTTC.

The V and J genes are TRBV7-8 and TRBJ2-2; no reliable D call. The germline CDR1 and CDR2 sequences are SGHVS and FQNEAQ. V was cut by 1 base and J by 2 bases, with 8 bases left in between. The length of the CDR3 is 15 residues. CDR3 DNA sequence: TGTGCCAGCAGCTTAGGGGTGGTAAACACCGGGGAGCTGTTTTTT. This codes for CASSLGVVNTGELFF. Looking up the rest from reference TRBV7-8 and TRBJ2-2 gives the full variable domain: GAGVSQSPRYKVAKRGQDVALRCDPISGHVSLFWYQQALGQGPEFLTYFQNEAQLDKSGLPSDRFFAERPEGSVSTLKIQRTQQEDSAVYLCASSLGVVNTGELFFGEGSRLTVL.

This clone was seen a single time. The rearrangement links TRBV2 to TRBJ2-7; no firm D call. The CDR3 has 15 residues. V dropped 7 bases and J dropped 1 base, with 17 bases sitting between them. From germline, CDR1 is SNHLY and CDR2 FYNNEI. This CDR3 reads CASTPGARESYEQYF. DNA for the CDR3: TGTGCCAGCACTCCTGGAGCTCGAGAGTCCTACGAGCAGTACTTC.

The chain joins TRBV27 to TRBJ1-5; no reliable D call. CDR3 length: 16 amino acids. From germline, CDR1 is MNHEY and CDR2 SMNVEV (reference sequence). V lost 6 bases and J 0 bases, leaving 15 bases between the germline ends. CDR3 bases: TGTGCCAGCAGACCCATCAGGACCCTTAGCAATCAGCCCCAGCATTTT. Encoded protein: CASRPIRTLSNQPQHF.

The J gene is TRBJ2-7, the V gene TRBV5-1, with D possibly being TRBD1 (5 bases). Per germline, CDR1 SGHRS and CDR2 YFSETQ. CDR3 size: 15 residues. V shed 9 bases and J shed 2 bases, with 21 bases lying between them. The CDR3 DNA sequence: TGCGCCACCCAGCCAGGGCCTAGTAGCCCCTACGAGCAGTACTTC. It codes for CATQPGPSSPYEQYF.

The chain has TRBV27 and TRBJ2-5, with D possibly matching TRBD2 (5 bases). Germline lookup yields CDR1 MNHEY and CDR2 SMNVEV (reference sequence). V gave up 4 bases and J gave up 5 bases, with 11 bases separating them. This CDR3 comprises 13 residues. The CDR3 is CASSSGRRETQYF. Written as DNA, the CDR3 is TGTGCCAGCAGTTCCGGGCGGAGGGAGACCCAGTACTTC.

This clone was counted once. The chain uses TRBV7-2 and TRBJ1-2; 8 nucleotides align to TRBD1. The trim removed 1 base at V and 2 bases at J, leaving 3 bases unmatched. Germline loops: CDR1 SGHTA, CDR2 FQGNSA. This CDR3 has 15 amino acids. CDR3 sequence (DNA): TGTGCCAGCAGCTTAGGCAGGACAGGGAACTATGGCTACACCTTC. Translating gives CASSLGRTGNYGYTF.

V and J are TRBV29-1 and TRBJ1-1; D call uncertain. The CDR3 sequence is 13 residues long. Trimming took 2 bases from V and 0 from J, leaving 7 bases between them. CDR1 and CDR2 (germline): SQVTM, ANQGSEA. In DNA form, the CDR3 reads TGCAGCGTTGAAAGGGTAATGAACACTGAAGCTTTCTTT. Amino acid sequence: CSVERVMNTEAFF.

The chain joins TRBV7-2 to TRBJ2-7, with TRBD2 identical over 10 bases. The germline V gene encodes CDR1 SGHTA and CDR2 FQGNSA. J was trimmed by 1 base and V by 1 base; bases with no gene match: 7. CDR3 size: 17 residues. CDR3 region: CASSLGSSGRISYEQYF. The CDR3 bases are TGTGCCAGCAGCTTAGGCAGTAGCGGGAGGATTTCCTACGAGCAGTACTTC.